This T cell receptor beta chain was recovered during a study of metastatic and nonmetastatic thyroid tumors. Study information: Repertoires from malignant and benign thyroid patients were compared across blood and tumor or nodule tissue. Study results and limitations: Versus benign nodules, malignant thyroid tumors reportedly had significantly higher TCR beta diversity, in blood and tumor.

Among the patients, none had received any treatment before thyroid surgery. This clone occurred a few times. Its specificity is not known. This same CDR3 is encoded by further DNA sequences in the sample. Authors' methods: Clinicopathological groups supplied CDR3 differences that were used to build a distant-metastasis classifier for papillary thyroid cancer. TCRdb reprocessed the PCR reads using MiXCR. TCRdb, rather than the study authors, made the V and J calls. The table lists under 45,000 clones, roughly 27% of them singletons. Unmatched junction bases numbered 3, after V lost 0 bases and J lost 1 base. From germline, CDR1 is MNHEY and CDR2 SVGAGI. The length of the CDR3 is 15 residues.

This receptor was taken from a male donor with papillary thyroid cancer or a benign thyroid nodule (not recorded which). Some clones in this sample may be carry-over from other donors' samples. V is TRBV6-5 and J is TRBJ2-7; 7 bases fit TRBD2. The sequenced sample consisted of blood. The CDR3, as DNA: TGTGCCAGCAGTTACTCTCCTAGCGGATCCTACGAGCAGTACTTC. It is translated as CASSYSPSGSYEQYF.